The clone carrying this T cell receptor (beta chain) appeared a single time. What it recognizes is unknown. The PCR made use of 60 Vbeta and 13 Jbeta primers. Clones were read by immunoSEQ multiplex PCR, and TCRdb kept only the in-frame ones, dropping some. The sample contains over 80,000 clones, around 85% of which appear only once. The sample comes from a study of cytomegalovirus exposure and HLA in healthy donors. Germline-derived CDR1 and CDR2 are KGHSH and LQKENI. V dropped 3 bases and J dropped 6 bases, with 15 bases sitting between them. CDR3 length: 15 amino acids. Study-level results: CMV serostatus was the sole immune exposure information available.

The gene calls are TRBV18 and TRBJ1-5; a possible D gene is TRBD1 (5 bases). Input material: PBMCs. This receptor was obtained from a middle-aged man in good health and CMV-seropositive. In DNA form, the CDR3 reads TGTGCCAGCTCACCGGGAGGGCAGGGAAGTCAGCCCCAGCATTTT. It specifies CASSPGGQGSQPQHF.